This T cell receptor (beta chain) was recovered during a study of Ad26.COV2.S vaccination and SARS-CoV-2 variants. Study at large: In the COV1001 trial, the donor was in the Ad26.COV2.S arm. Dosing was one shot or two shots 56 days apart.

The CDR3 is 20 amino acids. Specified treatment: roughly 20 received Ad26.COV2.S at low or high dose, single or two shots; 5 received placebo; per-sample allocation not given. Day 63 after the first vaccine or placebo injection was the time point for sampling. Repertoires were generated with immunoSEQ multiplex PCR, while TCRdb's copy carries only in-frame clones and drops some. The table lists hundreds of thousands of clones, about 88% of them singletons. The chain joins TRBV21-1 to TRBJ1-2; TRBD1 is taken as the D call from the table, unchecked against the DNA. TRBV21-1 is assigned pseudogene status. The sequence came from a person aged 18 to 59 who received the Ad26.COV2.S COVID-19 vaccine or a placebo. The source material was peripheral blood, sampled in a trial of Ad26.COV2.S vaccine versus placebo. CDR3 nucleotide sequence: TGTGCCAGCAGCCACCCTGGGGCAGGGGGCGGACGCTCCTGCCTCTATGGCTACACCTTC. This sequence encodes CASSHPGAGGGRSCLYGYTF.